A single sample is the source of the 16 T cell receptor beta chains below, sequenced in a study of CD8+CD57+ T cells in acquired aplastic anemia. TCR beta VDJ and CDR3 profiling used genomic DNA as template. TCRdb processed the reads anew with MiXCR; each CDR3 protein has one entry. This table holds 200,000 to 250,000 distinct CDR3 sequences, 30% to 35% found once. Sample: sorted CD4+, CD8+, or CD8+CD57+ T cells (not recorded which) from PBMCs. The source of these receptors is a human donor in good health, serving as a control.

In this sample, this clonotype turned up many times. The genes are TRBV6-6 and TRBJ1-5; D is uncertain. The CDR3 is 13 residues long. Germline loops: CDR1 MNHNY, CDR2 SVGAGI (reference sequence). V shed 2 bases and J shed 4 bases, with 6 bases lying between them. The chain's CDR3 is CASSYRENQPQHF. The CDR3 nucleotides are TGTGCCAGCAGTTACAGAGAGAATCAGCCCCAGCATTTT.

This clonotype appeared once. V and J are TRBV7-2 and TRBJ1-1, with D perhaps matching TRBD1 (6 bases). V lost 4 bases and J lost 7, with 10 bases in between. CDR1 and CDR2 from the germline V gene are SGHTA and FQGNSA. This CDR3 comprises 12 residues. CDR3 amino acids: CASSSIQGEAFF. The CDR3 DNA reads TGTGCCAGCAGCTCAATACAGGGTGAAGCTTTCTTT.

The chain recombines TRBV25-1 with TRBJ2-5, with D perhaps being TRBD1 or TRBD2 (5 bases each). The V end was cut by 4 bases, the J end by 3 bases, with 12 bases between. The CDR3 sequence is 14 residues long. Germline lookup yields CDR1 MGHDK and CDR2 SYGVNS. For the CDR3, the DNA is TGTGCCAGCAGTGCTAGGGACGGCGAAGAGACCCAGTACTTC. It specifies CASSARDGEETQYF.

This clonotype occurred many times. The V and J genes are TRBV19 and TRBJ2-5; TRBD2 matches 13 bases. CDR3 length: 18 amino acids. Germline CDR1 reads LNHDA; CDR2 reads SQIVND (reference sequence). The junction had 11 bases not matched to a gene; V was cut back by 2 bases and J by 5 bases. The CDR3 here is CASSISLGATSGRETQYF. The DNA for the CDR3 is TGTGCCAGTAGTATAAGTTTAGGGGCGACTAGCGGGAGGGAGACCCAGTACTTC.

This clonotype was seen ten or more times. The V call is TRBV15, the J call TRBJ2-3; 8 bases are a match to TRBD2. In germline, CDR1 is LNHNV, CDR2 YYDKDF (reference sequence). J lost 2 bases, V lost 0 bases, and 13 bases had no gene match. CDR3 length: 19 residues. The CDR3 DNA reads as TGTGCCACCAGCAGAGATATCCGTAGCGGGCGGGGGGACACAGATACGCAGTATTTT. Encoded protein: CATSRDIRSGRGDTDTQYF.

This clonotype appeared a few times. The V and J genes are TRBV6-1 and TRBJ2-5; D is perhaps TRBD2 (6 bases). The CDR3 loop spans 14 amino acids. Germline V gene lookup returns CDR1 MNHNS and CDR2 SASEGT. With 5 bases removed from V and 4 bases from J, the gap between germline ends came to 14 bases. CDR3 loop: CASSRGDSAETQYF. The CDR3 coding sequence is TGTGCCAGCAGTCGAGGGGACTCCGCAGAGACCCAGTACTTC.

At least ten counts were recorded for this clonotype. The chain employs TRBV2 and TRBJ2-1, with 8 bases identical to TRBD2. Losses at the gene ends were 3 bases for V and 4 bases for J; bases not matched to a gene: 20. CDR1 SNHLY and CDR2 FYNNEI come from the germline V gene. The CDR3 has 20 amino acids. This CDR3 is CASSDIPTRLAGTRYNEQFF. The CDR3 DNA sequence: TGTGCCAGCAGTGATATCCCCACCCGGCTCGCCGGGACTAGGTACAATGAGCAGTTCTTC.

The gene calls are TRBV19 and TRBJ2-7; tentative D call: TRBD1 (5 bases). The CDR3 is made up of 15 amino acids. Trimming stripped 0 bases from V and 2 bases from J, with 11 bases between. CDR1 is LNHDA and CDR2 is SQIVND in the germline V gene (reference sequence). For the CDR3, the DNA is TGTGCCAGTAGTATAGATCAACAGGCGACCTACGAGCAGTACTTC. Its protein is CASSIDQQATYEQYF.

This clonotype was recorded many times. CDR3 nucleotide sequence: TGCAGTGCTAGAGGTCAGAATGAAAAACTGTTTTTT. This codes for CSARGQNEKLFF. The genes are TRBV20-1 and TRBJ1-4, with D hard to call. V lost 1 base to trimming and J lost 5 bases, with 5 bases between them. The germline CDR1 and CDR2 sequences are DFQATT and SNEGSKA (reference sequence). This CDR3 has 12 residues.

On this clonotype itself: A read error is possible here, since a much larger clone lies one base away. The chain combines TRBV24-1 with TRBJ1-6; the D is unclear. Germline CDR1 is KGHDR and CDR2 is SFDVKD. The CDR3 extends over 14 amino acids. V lost 6 bases, J lost 13 bases, and 18 bases lay in between. The CDR3 loop reads CATSLSSLTSPLHF. The CDR3 region has the DNA TGTGCCACCAGTTTATCCTCTTTGACAAGCCCCCTCCACTTT.

On this clonotype: It may be a read error: a sequence one base away is much more abundant. The chain carries TRBV29-1 and TRBJ2-7; the D is unclear. CDR1 SQVTM and CDR2 ANQGSEA come from the germline V gene. The CDR3 runs 11 residues. Trimming cost V 5 bases and J 3 bases, with 8 bases left between them. The CDR3 is CSVIRDYEQYF. CDR3 nucleotides: TGCAGCGTTATAAGGGACTACGAGCAGTACTTC.

V is TRBV5-1 and J is TRBJ2-5; 16 positions match TRBD2. The CDR3 spans 18 residues. Germline CDR1 is SGHRS and CDR2 is YFSETQ. V shed 2 bases, J shed 1 base, and the junction held 5 bases outside the gene matches. The CDR3: CASSLGTSGRVFQETQYF. The CDR3 bases are TGCGCCAGCAGCTTAGGGACTAGCGGGAGGGTATTCCAAGAGACCCAGTACTTC.

The rearrangement links TRBV3-1 to TRBJ1-2, with D unclear. This CDR3 has 15 residues. V shed 10 bases and J shed 8 bases, with 26 bases lying between them. In germline, CDR1 is LGHDT, CDR2 YNNKEL (reference sequence). The CDR3 DNA reads TGTGCCACTACGCTATCGACGACCGGAGCGTCCGGCTACACCTTC. Its protein is CATTLSTTGASGYTF.

CDR3 DNA sequence: TGTGCCAGCTCACCTGCGAGTAGACGGGAACACTATGGCTACACCTTC. Amino acid sequence: CASSPASRREHYGYTF. This rearrangement joins TRBV9 to TRBJ1-2, with D unresolved. Trimming took off 7 bases at V and 3 bases at J, with 22 bases between the two ends. The CDR3 runs 16 residues. Germline CDR1 SGDLS, CDR2 YYNGEE.

This clonotype was counted many times. J is TRBJ2-6 and V is TRBV5-4, with unresolved D. This CDR3 region has 15 residues. Germline CDR1 is SGHNT and CDR2 is YYREEE (reference sequence). V lost 5 bases to trimming and J lost 2 bases, with 11 bases between them. CDR3 in DNA: TGTGCCAGCAGTCAAAAATTCGCTGGGGCCAACGTCCTGACTTTC. Its protein product is CASSQKFAGANVLTF. Using reference TRBV5-4 and TRBJ2-6 for the parts outside the CDR3, the full variable domain is ETGVTQSPTHLIKTRGQQVTLRCSSQSGHNTVSWYQQALGQGPQFIFQYYREEENGRGNFPPRFSGLQFPNYSSELNVNALELDDSALYLCASSQKFAGANVLTFGAGSRLTVL.

This chain joins TRBV4-2 and TRBJ2-7; TRBD2 aligns across 12 bases. Trimming took 4 bases from V and 2 from J; bases not matched to a gene: 12. The CDR3 runs to 18 residues. The V gene's germline CDR1 is LGHNA and CDR2 YNFKEQ. CDR3 DNA sequence: TGTGCCAGCAGCCGACGGGACAGTCGACTAGCGGGAGCCTACGAGCAGTACTTC. It yields the protein CASSRRDSRLAGAYEQYF.